This entry concerns a single TCR beta chain. TCRdb's copy holds only in-frame clones and misses some; the assay was immunoSEQ multiplex PCR. The sample has tens of thousands of clones; 91% are singletons. This sample is drawn from a study of OX40 agonist ivuxolimab in advanced cancers. CDR1 is SGHRS, CDR2 YFSETQ, per germline. V was shortened by 4 bases and J by 8 bases, with 12 bases between the two germline ends. This CDR3 has 13 amino acids. The receptor's source is an adult with an advanced solid tumor such as melanoma, head and neck, liver or kidney cancer. The chain couples TRBV5-1 to TRBJ2-2, with D perhaps matching TRBD1 or TRBD2 (5 bases each). This specimen consisted of CD4+ or CD8+ T cells sorted from blood, obtained in a trial of the OX40 agonist ivuxolimab. The DNA of the CDR3 is TGCGCCAGCAGCGTGGGGACCCTAGGGGAGCTGTTTTTT. Encoded protein: CASSVGTLGELFF.